The 16 T cell receptor beta chains below were found in one sample sequenced in a study of blood T cell repertoires in COVID-19. Assay: immunoSEQ multiplex PCR; the TCRdb copy retains only in-frame clones and omits some. The repertoire holds around 300,000 clones, with roughly 90% as singletons. Sequencing was carried out using PBMCs or T cells enriched from blood (not recorded which). The source is a woman under 30 with acute COVID-19.

The CDR3 region has the DNA TGTGCCAGCAGTACAGGGGAGGCAGATACGCAGTATTTT. This translates into CASSTGEADTQYF. V is TRBV28 and J is TRBJ2-3; tentative D call: TRBD1 (7 bases). V lost 5 bases and J lost 4, with 10 bases in between. The germline V gene has CDR1 MDHEN and CDR2 SYDVKM. The CDR3 is 13 residues long. Together with reference TRBV28 and TRBJ2-3, the CDR3 gives the full variable domain: DVKVTQSSRYLVKRTGEKVFLECVQDMDHENMFWYRQDPGLGLRLIYFSYDVKMKEKGDIPEGYSVSREKKERFSLILESASTNQTSMYLCASSTGEADTQYFGPGTRLTVL.

The genes are TRBV5-1 and TRBJ2-3; perhaps TRBD1 as D (6 bases). The CDR3 runs 12 residues. Germline V lookup: CDR1 SGHRS, CDR2 YFSETQ. Trimming left V 4 bases short and J 8 bases short, with 11 bases between. The CDR3 protein is CASSPGHTTQYF. DNA of the CDR3: TGCGCCAGCAGCCCGGGACACACTACGCAGTATTTT.

J is TRBJ2-7 and V is TRBV7-2; 14 nucleotides align to TRBD2. Germline V gene lookup returns CDR1 SGHTA and CDR2 FQGNSA. This CDR3 contains 18 residues. The V gene end was trimmed by 5 bases and the J gene end by 2 bases; junction bases not matched to a gene: 11. The CDR3 region is CASSQGTSGRQSPYEQYF. The CDR3 DNA follows: TGTGCCAGCAGCCAAGGGACTAGCGGGAGACAATCCCCCTACGAGCAGTACTTC.

The chain joins TRBV23-1 to TRBJ1-2; 8 bases agree with TRBD1. Being an ORF, TRBV23-1 has a function that is uncertain. Trimming at V came to 7 bases and at J to 3 bases, leaving 7 bases not matched to a gene. The CDR3 extends over 14 amino acids. This CDR3 reads CASNHKDRDYGYTF. The CDR3 DNA follows: TGCGCCAGCAACCATAAGGACAGGGACTATGGCTACACCTTC.

The CDR3 nucleotides read TGTGCCAGCTTGCGGACAGGGAGTTACGAGCAGTACTTC. Translated, it gives CASLRTGSYEQYF. The V and J genes are TRBV13 and TRBJ2-7; 8 bases are shared with TRBD1. Germline assignment: CDR1 PRHDT and CDR2 FYEKMQ (reference sequence). CDR3 length: 13 amino acids. The ends lost 8 bases at V and 4 bases at J; junction bases unmatched: 7. Filled out from reference TRBV13 and TRBJ2-7, the complete variable domain reads AAGVIQSPRHLIKEKRETATLKCYPIPRHDTVYWYQQGPGQDPQFLISFYEKMQSDKGSIPDRFSAQQFSDYHSELNMSSLELGDSALYFCASLRTGSYEQYFGPGTRLTVT.

The chain uses TRBV19 and TRBJ1-5; possible D gene TRBD1, 5 bases. This CDR3 is built from 14 residues. CDR1 LNHDA and CDR2 SQIVND come from the germline V gene (reference sequence). The V end lost 4 bases, the J end lost 7 bases, and 14 bases lay between the germline ends. DNA for the CDR3: TGTGCCAGTAGTAGCCCCTGGCAGGGCCAGCCCCAGCATTTT. Translating gives CASSSPWQGQPQHF.

The chain combines TRBV28 with TRBJ2-7, with D possibly TRBD1 on 5 matching bases. The CDR3 has 12 residues. The V and J ends lost 5 bases and 10 bases respectively, with 15 bases between them. The germline V gene encodes CDR1 MDHEN and CDR2 SYDVKM. DNA for the CDR3: TGTGCCAGCAGTCCTGGACACACCGCACAGTACTTC. Its translation: CASSPGHTAQYF. The full variable domain, with the rest looked up from reference TRBV28 and TRBJ2-7, is DVKVTQSSRYLVKRTGEKVFLECVQDMDHENMFWYRQDPGLGLRLIYFSYDVKMKEKGDIPEGYSVSREKKERFSLILESASTNQTSMYLCASSPGHTAQYFGPGTRLTVT.

The chain uses TRBV5-1 and TRBJ1-3; 7 bases fit TRBD1. The V segment lost 8 bases and the J segment 11 bases; nucleotides outside the gene matches: 13. The germline gives CDR1 SGHRS, CDR2 YFSETQ. The CDR3 extends over 13 amino acids. CDR3 residues: CASTGAEGSPIYF. CDR3 coding DNA: TGCGCCAGTACAGGGGCCGAAGGAAGTCCCATATATTTT.

V gene TRBV19 combines with J gene TRBJ2-2, with 12 nucleotides matching TRBD2. CDR3 size: 15 residues. Germline trimming cut 9 bases from V and 7 bases from J; bases unmatched to any gene: 9. From germline, CDR1 is LNHDA and CDR2 SQIVND (reference sequence). Here the CDR3 reads CASKPRLAGVGELFF. CDR3 sequence (DNA): TGTGCCAGCAAGCCGAGACTAGCGGGAGTCGGGGAGCTGTTTTTT.

This chain joins TRBV7-9 and TRBJ2-1; TRBD1 agrees at 9 bases. V was pared by 3 bases and J by 9 bases, with 12 bases of the junction left unmatched. The CDR3 is made up of 16 amino acids. Germline CDR1 SEHNR, CDR2 FQNEAQ (reference sequence). CDR3 sequence: CASSFLTGGGGSEQFF. CDR3 coding DNA: TGTGCCAGCAGCTTTTTAACAGGGGGCGGTGGAAGTGAGCAGTTCTTC. The complete variable domain, with remaining parts taken from reference TRBV7-9 and TRBJ2-1, reads DTGVSQNPRHKITKRGQNVTFRCDPISEHNRLYWYRQTLGQGPEFLTYFQNEAQLEKSRLLSDRFSAERPKGSFSTLEIQRTEQGDSAMYLCASSFLTGGGGSEQFFGPGTRLTVL.

This clone was found once. This chain connects TRBV19 to TRBJ1-1, with D possibly matching TRBD1 (5 bases). The CDR3 consists of 13 residues. Trimming shortened V by 5 bases and J by 5 bases, and 12 bases separated the two germline ends. The germline gives CDR1 LNHDA, CDR2 SQIVND (reference sequence). This chain's CDR3 is CASSFLRGTEAFF. The CDR3 DNA reads as TGTGCCAGTAGTTTCTTACGGGGGACTGAAGCTTTCTTT. Full variable domain (rest looked up from reference TRBV19 and TRBJ1-1): DGGITQSPKYLFRKEGQNVTLSCEQNLNHDAMYWYRQDPGQGLRLIYYSQIVNDFQKGDIAEGYSVSREKKESFPLTVTSAQKNPTAFYLCASSFLRGTEAFFGQGTRLTVV.

This chain uses TRBV9 with TRBJ2-5; 7 positions match TRBD2. Trimming cost V 4 bases and J 3 bases; bases outside gene matches: 12. CDR1 is SGDLS, CDR2 YYNGEE, per germline. CDR3 length: 16 residues. The CDR3 loop reads CASSIRDYNRKETQYF. In nucleotides, the CDR3 is TGTGCCAGCAGCATAAGGGACTACAACCGAAAAGAGACCCAGTACTTC. Combining the CDR3 with reference TRBV9 and TRBJ2-5 gives the whole variable domain DSGVTQTPKHLITATGQRVTLRCSPRSGDLSVYWYQQSLDQGLQFLIQYYNGEERAKGNILERFSAQQFPDLHSELNLSSLELGDSALYFCASSIRDYNRKETQYFGPGTRLLVL.

The chain joins TRBV5-1 to TRBJ2-7; 12 bases are shared with TRBD2. With 0 bases clipped from V and 6 bases from J, the junction kept 1 base outside the gene matches. The CDR3 contains 14 residues. The germline V gene has CDR1 SGHRS and CDR2 YFSETQ. The CDR3 loop is CASSLGLAGAEQYF. In DNA form, the CDR3 reads TGCGCCAGCAGCTTGGGACTAGCGGGAGCCGAGCAGTACTTC.

The chain has TRBV5-1 and TRBJ2-5, with TRBD1 matching 9 bases. CDR3 length equals 16 residues. Per germline, CDR1 SGHRS and CDR2 YFSETQ. V dropped 0 bases and J dropped 4; count of bases not matched to a gene: 7. The CDR3 DNA reads TGCGCCAGCAGCTTGGATACAGGGGGCGCGGGAGAGACCCAGTACTTC. Amino acid sequence: CASSLDTGGAGETQYF. Combining the CDR3 with reference TRBV5-1 and TRBJ2-5 gives the whole variable domain KAGVTQTPRYLIKTRGQQVTLSCSPISGHRSVSWYQQTPGQGLQFLFEYFSETQRNKGNFPGRFSGRQFSNSRSEMNVSTLELGDSALYLCASSLDTGGAGETQYFGPGTRLLVL.

Here the CDR3 reads CASSEASTANTEAFF. The CDR3 DNA reads as TGTGCCAGCAGTGAAGCCTCGACAGCGAACACTGAAGCTTTCTTT. The chain carries TRBV6-1 and TRBJ1-1; possible D gene TRBD1, 5 bases. Germline V gene sequence: CDR1 MNHNS, CDR2 SASEGT. The CDR3 loop spans 15 amino acids. V was pared by 0 bases and J by 1 base, with 9 bases between.

The gene calls are TRBV9 and TRBJ2-2; TRBD2 matches at 8 bases. CDR1 and CDR2 from the germline V gene are SGDLS and YYNGEE. This CDR3 has 16 residues. With 0 bases clipped from V and 6 bases from J, the junction kept 7 bases outside the gene matches. CDR3 nucleotides: TGTGCCAGCAGCGTAGTTCCAGCGGGAGCCGCCGGGGAGCTGTTTTTT. Its translation: CASSVVPAGAAGELFF.